These T cell receptor beta chains were read from a single sample in a study of blood T cell repertoires in COVID-19. Measured with immunoSEQ multiplex PCR; TCRdb has only the in-frame clones, and not every one. The table lists 65,000 to 70,000 clones, about 85% of them singletons. What was sequenced was peripheral blood. All receptors derive from a man at least 80 years old with acute or convalescent COVID-19. Each CDR3 is given with its conserved first and last residue. D genes are given only for firm matches. Size values are once, few and many counts, or a class for expanded clones, and some rows have none.

j_call clone_size v_call d_call cdr3_nt cdr3_aa
TRBJ1-2 NA TRBV7-9 NA TGTGCCAGCAGCTTAGCAGGGGACATCGTCGGCACCTTC CASSLAGDIVGTF
TRBJ1-2 NA TRBV28 TRBD1 TGTGCCAGCAGTTCAGGGGGCGCCCCCTATGGCTACACCTTC CASSSGGAPYGYTF
TRBJ1-1 NA TRBV9 NA TGTGCCAGCAGCGTATCAACAGGGAACACTGAAGCTTTCTTT CASSVSTGNTEAFF
TRBJ1-6 NA TRBV2 NA TGTGCCAGCAGTGAATGGGGGGAAGGTTCACCCCTCCACTTT CASSEWGEGSPLHF
TRBJ2-4 NA TRBV3-1/TRBV3-2 TRBD2 TGTGCCAGCAGCCAAGTAACGACTAGCGGGGCTAAAAACATTCAGTACTTC CASSQVTTSGAKNIQYF
TRBJ2-7 NA TRBV6-2/TRBV6-3 TRBD1 TGTGCCAGCAGTCCCTCGGGACAGGGGGCCTACGAGCAGTACTTC CASSPSGQGAYEQYF
TRBJ1-5 once TRBV3-1/TRBV3-2 TRBD1 TGTGCCAGCAGCCAAGGGGACAGGTATTTGAGTCAGCCCCAGCATTTT CASSQGDRYLSQPQHF
TRBJ1-1 NA TRBV10-3 TRBD1 TGTGCCATCTCCGGGACAGAGAACACTGAAGCTTTCTTT CAISGTENTEAFF
TRBJ2-1 NA TRBV7-2 NA TGTGCCAGCAGCTTAACAGCCGATAATTACAATGAGCAGTTCTTC CASSLTADNYNEQFF
TRBJ1-2 NA TRBV6-6 TRBD1 TGTGCCAGCAAGACAGGGGGCTATGGCTACACCTTC CASKTGGYGYTF
TRBJ1-5 NA TRBV5-1 NA TGCGCCAGCAGCATGGGCGGGGATGGCCAGCCCCAGCATTTT CASSMGGDGQPQHF
TRBJ1-5 NA TRBV6-5 NA TGTGCCAGCAGCCCCGCCGGGGTCAGCAATCAGCCCCAGCATTTT CASSPAGVSNQPQHF
TRBJ1-5 NA TRBV19 NA TGTGCCAGTAGTCCGGGTGTTGCCCAGGGGCAGCCCCAGCATTTT CASSPGVAQGQPQHF
TRBJ2-3 few TRBV19 NA TGTGCCAGTAAACCGGGCGGGGAAGCAGATACGCAGTATTTT CASKPGGEADTQYF
TRBJ1-2 NA TRBV3-1/TRBV3-2 TRBD1 TGTGCCAGCAGCCTCCGGGACAGGGCCACCACTAACTATGGCTACACCTTC CASSLRDRATTNYGYTF
TRBJ2-3 NA TRBV5-6 NA TGTGCCAGCAGCGGAGGCCCTGCAGATACGCAGTATTTT CASSGGPADTQYF
TRBJ2-7 NA TRBV4-2 NA TGTGCCAGCAGCCAGATAGGGACTGGAACAAGCGAGCAGTACTTC CASSQIGTGTSEQYF
TRBJ2-7 NA TRBV14 NA TGTGCCAGCAGCCAAGCCGGGACAAGGCCGGCTGTGGAGCAGTACTTC CASSQAGTRPAVEQYF
TRBJ1-4 NA TRBV7-9 NA TGTGCCAGCAGCTTAGGGACAGCTAATGAAAAACTGTTTTTT CASSLGTANEKLFF
TRBJ1-6 NA TRBV11-3 NA TGTGCCACCTCCGACAGGACAGCCGGTAATTCACCCCTCCACTTT CATSDRTAGNSPLHF
TRBJ1-6 NA TRBV2 TRBD1 TGTGCCAGCAGGCGACAGGGGAACGGGAATTCACCCCTCCACTTT CASRRQGNGNSPLHF
TRBJ1-1 NA TRBV18 TRBD1 TGTGCCAGCTCACTTTACCGACAGGGAGGCACTGAAGCTTTCTTT CASSLYRQGGTEAFF
TRBJ1-2 few TRBV5-1 NA TGCGCCAGCACCCCTCTTCCGGGGAGTTATGGCTACACCTTC CASTPLPGSYGYTF
TRBJ2-7 NA TRBV7-6 TRBD1 TGTGCCAGCAGCACCCACTCGGACAGGGCACGCGAGCAGTACTTC CASSTHSDRAREQYF
TRBJ1-5 NA TRBV19 NA TGTGCCAGCGGAGACCCGGGGTCCAATCAGCCCCAGCATTTT CASGDPGSNQPQHF
TRBJ2-7 NA TRBV11-2 NA TGTGCCAGCAGCTTGGAGGGAGACAACTACGAGCAGTACTTC CASSLEGDNYEQYF
TRBJ2-1 NA TRBV3-1/TRBV3-2 NA TGTGCCAGCAGCCGGGGGGGCGTCGTACACAATGAGCAGTTCTTC CASSRGGVVHNEQFF
TRBJ2-5 NA TRBV5-1 TRBD1 TGCGCCAGCAGCTGGCCGGGACAGGGGTCTGACGGAGAGACCCAGTACTTC CASSWPGQGSDGETQYF
TRBJ2-3 few TRBV7-9 TRBD2 TGTGCCAGCAGCTTAGCAGCGGGAGGGCTCACAGATACGCAGTATTTT CASSLAAGGLTDTQYF
TRBJ2-5 NA TRBV6-6 TRBD2 TGTGCCAGCAGTAACCCGACTAGCGGGCCCCCGGAGACCCAGTACTTC CASSNPTSGPPETQYF
TRBJ2-7 NA TRBV19 TRBD1 TGTGCCAGTAATGCCCTGGACAGGGACCACCACGAGCAGTACTTC CASNALDRDHHEQYF
TRBJ1-2 few TRBV19 TRBD1 TGTGCCAGTAGTCCTGACAGGGTCGGCTATGGCTACACCTTC CASSPDRVGYGYTF
TRBJ2-1 NA TRBV5-1 TRBD1 TGCGCCAGCAGCTTGGGGGACAGTTACAATGAGCAGTTCTTC CASSLGDSYNEQFF
TRBJ2-2 NA TRBV10-3 TRBD1 TGTGCCATCAGTGGACAGGGGAACACCGGGGAGCTGTTTTTT CAISGQGNTGELFF
TRBJ1-5 NA TRBV5-1 NA TGCGCCAGCAGCTTGTGGGGCGATCAGCCCCAGCATTTT CASSLWGDQPQHF
TRBJ1-1 NA TRBV7-2 TRBD1 TGTGCCAGCAGCCCCCAGACAGGGATGAACACTGAAGCTTTCTTT CASSPQTGMNTEAFF
TRBJ1-1 NA TRBV7-8 TRBD1 TGTGCCAGCAGCCCCCGACAGGGGAGTAACACTGAAGCTTTCTTT CASSPRQGSNTEAFF
TRBJ2-3 NA TRBV18 TRBD1 TGTGCCAGCTCACCGTCCTGGACAGGGCCGGAGCTACCTAGCACAGATACGCAGTATTTT CASSPSWTGPELPSTDTQYF
TRBJ1-5 NA TRBV19 NA TGTGCCAGTAGATATGTCCCGAGCAATCAGCCCCAGCATTTT CASRYVPSNQPQHF